A selection of T cell receptor beta chains follows, all from one sample in a study of T cells in Graves' hyperthyroidism and ophthalmopathy. MiXCR, applied by TCRdb to the multiplex PCR reads, yields one record per CDR3 protein. The table includes a few hundred thousand distinct CDR3 sequences, about 14% detected once. The sample comprised blood. All receptors come from a woman aged 25 to 39 with Graves' ophthalmopathy. The CDR3 runs from the conserved cysteine through the conserved F or W. The order of the fields is V gene, J gene, CDR3 protein.

V gene: TRBV27
J gene: TRBJ1-1
CDR3 protein: CASTENKMNTEAFF

V gene: TRBV12-3/TRBV12-4
J gene: TRBJ2-5
CDR3 protein: CASSPWGGGAGETQYF

V gene: TRBV13
J gene: TRBJ2-2
CDR3 protein: CASSRKKILVTGELFF

V gene: TRBV12-3/TRBV12-4
J gene: TRBJ1-5
CDR3 protein: CASSLDQAGLDQPQHF

V gene: TRBV29-1
J gene: TRBJ2-3
CDR3 protein: CSVDGTGATITDTQYF

V gene: TRBV28
J gene: TRBJ2-6
CDR3 protein: CASSLYHTGSSSGANVLTF

V gene: TRBV24-1
J gene: TRBJ1-4
CDR3 protein: CATSDPPGTATNEKLFF

V gene: TRBV28
J gene: TRBJ2-3
CDR3 protein: CASSTTSGDTDTQYF

V gene: TRBV11-2
J gene: TRBJ2-1
CDR3 protein: CASSSQGAGLYNEQFF

V gene: TRBV4-1
J gene: TRBJ1-6
CDR3 protein: CASSQEVSPVGALHF

V gene: TRBV7-9
J gene: TRBJ1-2
CDR3 protein: CASSLILYGYTF

V gene: TRBV18
J gene: TRBJ2-1
CDR3 protein: CASSPTGQVTTEQFF

V gene: TRBV7-9
J gene: TRBJ2-2
CDR3 protein: CASSPGLSLTGELFF

V gene: TRBV6-6
J gene: TRBJ1-2
CDR3 protein: CASSYSNSALVGYTF

V gene: TRBV6-6
J gene: TRBJ1-1
CDR3 protein: CASSYSGTLNTEAFF

V gene: TRBV7-6
J gene: TRBJ2-1
CDR3 protein: CASGLSSGGYNEQFF

V gene: TRBV5-1
J gene: TRBJ1-1
CDR3 protein: CASRDLFGVTEAFF

V gene: TRBV5-5
J gene: TRBJ2-7
CDR3 protein: CASSLVASREQYF

V gene: TRBV7-8
J gene: TRBJ1-1
CDR3 protein: CASSPKRTGNTEAFF

V gene: TRBV28
J gene: TRBJ2-7
CDR3 protein: CASRSLYRDREYEQYF

V gene: TRBV7-9
J gene: TRBJ1-2
CDR3 protein: CASSFYLTGNYGYTF

V gene: TRBV5-1
J gene: TRBJ2-7
CDR3 protein: CASSLGLEVLEQYF

V gene: TRBV5-8
J gene: TRBJ2-7
CDR3 protein: CASSLGRTQGGEQYF

V gene: TRBV6-1
J gene: TRBJ1-3
CDR3 protein: CASSLAGHRLRGGNTIYF

V gene: TRBV18
J gene: TRBJ1-3
CDR3 protein: CASSPPPRGNTIYF

V gene: TRBV30
J gene: TRBJ1-1
CDR3 protein: CAWSPTGGEAFF

V gene: TRBV5-6
J gene: TRBJ1-2
CDR3 protein: CASSWDRAYGYTF

V gene: TRBV5-1
J gene: TRBJ2-1
CDR3 protein: CASSSRAGAPWEQFF

V gene: TRBV24-1
J gene: TRBJ2-5
CDR3 protein: CATSDSRHPYQETQYF

V gene: TRBV20-1
J gene: TRBJ2-7
CDR3 protein: CSAGRGFEQYF

V gene: TRBV5-1
J gene: TRBJ1-1
CDR3 protein: CASSLEGMYTEAFF

V gene: TRBV3-1
J gene: TRBJ2-7
CDR3 protein: CASSQASSGGEQYF

V gene: TRBV14
J gene: TRBJ1-2
CDR3 protein: CASSQIQGAGYGYTF

V gene: TRBV2
J gene: TRBJ2-3
CDR3 protein: CASSEGGGAGTQYF

V gene: TRBV15
J gene: TRBJ2-5
CDR3 protein: CATSARTGGQETQYF

V gene: TRBV5-8
J gene: TRBJ1-1
CDR3 protein: CASSLVSADKAFF

V gene: TRBV10-3
J gene: TRBJ2-5
CDR3 protein: CAISPHSGGAGETQYF

V gene: TRBV2
J gene: TRBJ2-1
CDR3 protein: CASRGGPNEQFF

V gene: TRBV5-1
J gene: TRBJ2-3
CDR3 protein: CASSVGTSTDTQYF

V gene: TRBV20-1
J gene: TRBJ2-7
CDR3 protein: CSASLVATYEQYF

V gene: TRBV7-8
J gene: TRBJ2-6
CDR3 protein: CASSSTGTSGSDWNSGANVLTF

V gene: TRBV20-1
J gene: TRBJ2-7
CDR3 protein: CSARALAGYEQYF

V gene: TRBV12-3/TRBV12-4
J gene: TRBJ1-4
CDR3 protein: CASSRYQLSNEKLFF